One and the same sample provided the 23 T cell receptor beta chains below, sequenced in a study of control samples from healthy donors and cancer patients. The repertoire was sequenced with immunoSEQ multiplex PCR; TCRdb's copy has only in-frame clones and lacks some. This sample has about 170,000 clones, with 91% found just once. Input material: blood. Source of these receptors: a woman in her twenties or thirties in good health.

The J gene is TRBJ2-3, the V gene TRBV19; perhaps TRBD1 as D (6 bases). The CDR3 has 15 residues. Germline loops: CDR1 LNHDA, CDR2 SQIVND (reference sequence). V shed 5 bases and J shed 0 bases, with 12 bases lying between them. DNA of the CDR3: TGTGCCAGTAGTTCCCGACAGGTGAGCACAGATACGCAGTATTTT. This codes for CASSSRQVSTDTQYF.

V usage is TRBV7-9 and J usage is TRBJ2-3; 7 nucleotides match TRBD1. CDR3 size: 14 residues. Losses at the gene ends were 5 bases for V and 0 bases for J; bases not matched to a gene: 2. Germline V gene lookup returns CDR1 SEHNR and CDR2 FQNEAQ (reference sequence). Here the CDR3 DNA reads TGTGCCAGCAGCACAGGGGTTAGCACAGATACGCAGTATTTT. Residues: CASSTGVSTDTQYF.

This clone was found once. This rearrangement joins TRBV30 to TRBJ1-1, with D unclear. V was clipped by 3 bases and J by 1 base, with 12 bases between them. The CDR3 runs to 14 residues. Germline CDR1 reads GTSNPN; CDR2 reads SVGIG (reference sequence). In DNA form, the CDR3 reads TGTGCCTGGAGCGCAGGACTGAGGAACACTGAAGCTTTCTTT. Translating gives CAWSAGLRNTEAFF.

The rearrangement joins TRBV7-9 to TRBJ2-3, with D perhaps matching TRBD1 (6 bases). With 4 bases removed from V and 2 bases from J, the gap between germline ends came to 13 bases. The CDR3 contains 15 residues. Per the germline V gene, CDR1 is SEHNR and CDR2 is FQNEAQ (reference sequence). In DNA form, the CDR3 reads TGTGCCAGCAGCTCGCAACAGGGTCCCACAGATACGCAGTATTTT. Translating it yields CASSSQQGPTDTQYF.

CDR3 residues: CASSTTGYEQYF. The CDR3 coding sequence is TGTGCCAGCAGCACGACAGGGTACGAGCAGTACTTC. V gene TRBV28 combines with J gene TRBJ2-7; 7 bases match TRBD1. J gave up 4 bases and V 6 bases, and 3 bases lay outside the gene matches. Per the germline V gene, CDR1 is MDHEN and CDR2 is SYDVKM. This CDR3 is built from 12 residues.

This chain uses TRBV21-1 with TRBJ1-5. TRBV21-1 is tagged as a pseudogene. The CDR3 runs 16 residues. The CDR3, as DNA: TGTGCCAGCAGCAAAGGAGGCCGGGACGGCAATCAGCCCCAGCATTTT. Its translation is CASSKGGRDGNQPQHF.

V gene TRBV14 combines with J gene TRBJ2-6; unclear D gene. Germline loops: CDR1 SGHDN, CDR2 FVKESK. This CDR3 contains 15 residues. V was pared by 4 bases and J by 0 bases, with 7 bases between. Written as DNA, the CDR3 is TGTGCCAGCAGCCTTTTGTCCTCTGGGGCCAACGTCCTGACTTTC. Translated, it gives CASSLLSSGANVLTF.

CDR3 DNA sequence: TGTGCCAGCAGTTACGGCGCAGGACCCTACGAGCAGTACTTC. Its protein is CASSYGAGPYEQYF. The chain couples TRBV6-2 or TRBV6-3 to TRBJ2-7, with D hard to call. The CDR3 sequence is 14 residues long. Germline V lookup: CDR1 MNHEY, CDR2 SVGEGT. V lost 2 bases and J 2 bases, leaving 10 bases between the germline ends.

This rearrangement joins TRBV7-9 to TRBJ2-6, with D maybe TRBD1 (5 bases). With 0 bases removed from V and 2 bases from J, the gap between germline ends came to 5 bases. The CDR3 spans 15 residues. Looked up from germline, CDR1 is SEHNR and CDR2 is FQNEAQ (reference sequence). In nucleotides, the CDR3 is TGTGCCAGCAGCTTAGCAGGGGCTGGGGCCAACGTCCTGACTTTC. This translates into CASSLAGAGANVLTF. Variable domain in full (rest from reference TRBV7-9 and TRBJ2-6): DTGVSQNPRHKITKRGQNVTFRCDPISEHNRLYWYRQTLGQGPEFLTYFQNEAQLEKSRLLSDRFSAERPKGSFSTLEIQRTEQGDSAMYLCASSLAGAGANVLTFGAGSRLTVL.

This rearrangement joins TRBV29-1 to TRBJ2-3, with D possibly being TRBD2 (6 bases). V was cut by 1 base and J by 5 bases, with 13 bases left in between. The CDR3 sequence is 14 residues long. Germline V CDR1 and CDR2: SQVTM, ANQGSEA. The CDR3 sequence: CSVEGWEVKDTQYF. The CDR3 region has the DNA TGCAGCGTTGAAGGATGGGAGGTTAAAGATACGCAGTATTTT.

This chain uses TRBV28 with TRBJ2-7; 9 nucleotides match TRBD2. Germline CDR1 is MDHEN and CDR2 is SYDVKM. This CDR3 comprises 14 residues. After removal of 2 bases from V and 3 bases from J, the junction contained 2 bases not matched to a gene. CDR3 protein: CASSLAGGYYEQYF. DNA for the CDR3: TGTGCCAGCAGTTTAGCGGGAGGGTACTACGAGCAGTACTTC.

CDR3 sequence reads: CASSPTGRSDQPQHF. The CDR3 bases are TGTGCCAGCAGCCCGACAGGGAGGTCTGATCAGCCCCAGCATTTT. The chain combines TRBV11-2 with TRBJ1-5, with 7 nucleotides matching TRBD1. The CDR3 length is 15 residues. After removal of 5 bases from V and 5 bases from J, the junction contained 9 bases not matched to a gene. Germline V gene data show CDR1 as SGHAT and CDR2 as FQNNGV.

The chain combines TRBV7-3 with TRBJ2-3, with 10 bases identical to TRBD1. CDR1 and CDR2 from the germline V gene are SGHTA and FQGTGA. This CDR3 region has 16 residues. V dropped 3 bases and J dropped 3; count of bases not matched to a gene: 6. The CDR3 sequence: CASSLGQGLWTDTQYF. CDR3 DNA: TGTGCCAGCAGCTTGGGACAGGGGTTATGGACAGATACGCAGTATTTT. Variable domain in full (rest from reference TRBV7-3 and TRBJ2-3): GAGVSQTPSNKVTEKGKYVELRCDPISGHTALYWYRQSLGQGPEFLIYFQGTGAADDSGLPNDRFFAVRPEGSVSTLKIQRTERGDSAVYLCASSLGQGLWTDTQYFGPGTRLTVL.

The rearrangement uses TRBV11-3 and TRBJ2-4; tentatively, D is TRBD1 (6 bases). Trimming stripped 2 bases from V and 6 bases from J, with 14 bases between. The CDR3 is made up of 15 amino acids. The germline V gene encodes CDR1 SGHNT and CDR2 YENEEA. The chain's CDR3 is CASSLTGGAGNIQYF. DNA for the CDR3: TGTGCCAGCAGCTTAACTGGGGGCGCGGGAAACATTCAGTACTTC.

Comments on this clone: Other nucleotide sequences in the sample specify the same CDR3. V usage is TRBV7-2 and J usage is TRBJ2-7, with D perhaps matching TRBD1 (7 bases). Trimming shortened V by 2 bases and J by 3 bases, and 8 bases separated the two germline ends. CDR1 and CDR2 (germline): SGHTA, FQGNSA. This CDR3 has 13 residues. The CDR3 nucleotides are TGTGCCAGCAGCTTACAGGGGGGCTACGAGCAGTACTTC. Residues: CASSLQGGYEQYF.

This clone was seen a single time. The rearrangement joins TRBV3-1 (or the pseudogene TRBV3-2) to TRBJ2-1; D gene uncertain. The germline V gene has CDR1 LGHDT and CDR2 YNNKEL (reference sequence). The CDR3 consists of 15 residues. V lost 1 base and J 0 bases, leaving 7 bases between the germline ends. The chain's CDR3 is CASSQASSSYNEQFF. In nucleotides, the CDR3 is TGTGCCAGCAGCCAAGCTTCCAGCTCCTACAATGAGCAGTTCTTC.

Comments on this clone: The same CDR3 arises from other DNA sequences in this sample as well. This chain joins TRBV18 and TRBJ1-1, with D possibly matching TRBD1 (6 bases). Germline loops: CDR1 KGHSH, CDR2 LQKENI. CDR3 length: 13 residues. Trimming stripped 4 bases from V and 1 base from J, with 7 bases between. CDR3 region: CASSQGGNTEAFF. The DNA for the CDR3 is TGTGCCAGCTCACAGGGGGGGAACACTGAAGCTTTCTTT.

This rearrangement joins TRBV6-1 to TRBJ2-1, with 15 bases lining up with TRBD2. Per germline, CDR1 MNHNS and CDR2 SASEGT. V lost 2 bases and J lost 2; bases outside the gene matches: 7. This CDR3 has 19 amino acids. The CDR3 is CASSERGLAGGRPYNEQFF. The CDR3 nucleotides are TGTGCCAGCAGTGAACGGGGACTAGCGGGGGGCCGACCCTACAATGAGCAGTTCTTC.

V is TRBV7-2 and J is TRBJ1-6; D gene ambiguous. Germline CDR1 SGHTA, CDR2 FQGNSA. The CDR3 length is 14 residues. Trimming cost V 6 bases and J 0 bases, with 6 bases left between them. CDR3 loop: CASRESSYNSPLHF. CDR3 nucleotides: TGTGCCAGCAGGGAGAGCTCCTATAATTCACCCCTCCACTTT. Full variable domain (rest looked up from reference TRBV7-2 and TRBJ1-6): GAGVSQSPSNKVTEKGKDVELRCDPISGHTALYWYRQSLGQGLEFLIYFQGNSAPDKSGLPSDRFSAERTGGSVSTLTIQRTQQEDSAVYLCASRESSYNSPLHFGNGTRLTVT.

The chain has TRBV6-5 and TRBJ2-3, with TRBD1 identical over 7 bases. The V gene end was trimmed by 5 bases and the J gene end by 4 bases; junction bases not matched to a gene: 9. The CDR3 consists of 15 residues. CDR1 is MNHEY, CDR2 SVGAGI, per germline. The CDR3 coding sequence is TGTGCCAGCAGTCCTAGGAGACAGGGCTCAGATACGCAGTATTTT. Amino acid sequence: CASSPRRQGSDTQYF.

This clone has just one count. The rearrangement joins TRBV25-1 to TRBJ2-7; a weak D match, TRBD1 (6 bases). The V gene lost 3 bases and the J gene lost 6 bases, with 9 bases spanning the gap. This CDR3 comprises 12 residues. CDR1 and CDR2 (germline): MGHDK, SYGVNS. The CDR3 is CASSEGALEQYF. The CDR3 nucleotides are TGTGCCAGCAGTGAGGGGGCACTCGAGCAGTACTTC.

The chain joins TRBV4-2 to TRBJ1-1; TRBD1 aligns across 7 bases. V was clipped by 4 bases and J by 7 bases; unmatched bases: 6. The CDR3 spans 13 residues. Germline V gene data show CDR1 as LGHNA and CDR2 as YNFKEQ. As DNA, the CDR3 is TGTGCCAGCAGCCTTACAGGGGATCTTGAAGCTTTCTTT. Protein product: CASSLTGDLEAFF.

CDR3 in amino acids: CATSRGADTEAFF. The DNA of the CDR3 is TGTGCCACCAGCAGAGGGGCAGACACTGAAGCTTTCTTT. This chain connects TRBV15 to TRBJ1-1; no firm D call. Germline CDR1 is LNHNV and CDR2 is YYDKDF (reference sequence). The CDR3 loop spans 13 amino acids. V was shortened by 1 base and J by 3 bases, with 6 bases between the two germline ends.